This is a list of T cell receptor beta chains from one sample in a study of PD-1 blockade in mismatch repair-deficient tumors. Method: immunoSEQ multiplex PCR; TCRdb's copy keeps in-frame clones and lacks some. Of roughly 32,000 clones in the sample, around 80% are singletons; the top ten hold approximately 3.1%. Material: PBMCs, obtained 6 weeks after starting pembrolizumab. These receptors originate from an adult with mismatch repair-deficient cancer. Both conserved end residues are part of each CDR3. A D gene is named only where the DNA matches it firmly. The size entry is marked missing in some rows and otherwise reads once, few, many or a size class.

TRBV28	.	.	TRBJ1-4	CASSLGGGANEKLFF	TGTGCCAGCAGTTTAGGGGGGGGTGCTAATGAAAAACTGTTTTTT
TRBV5-4	.	.	TRBJ2-7	CASTLDYGEQYF	TGTGCCAGCACCCTGGACTATGGCGAGCAGTACTTC
TRBV21-1	.	.	TRBJ2-1	CASSLGTGTSIDEQFF	TGTGCCAGCAGCCTAGGAACGGGGACTAGTATCGATGAGCAGTTCTTC
TRBV5-3	TRBD1	.	TRBJ1-5	CARSLGTARNQPQHF	TGTGCCAGAAGCCTCGGGACAGCTCGCAATCAGCCCCAGCATTTT
TRBV6-1	.	.	TRBJ1-1	CASSEAGETEAFF	TGTGCCAGCAGTGAAGCTGGAGAAACTGAAGCTTTCTTT
TRBV19	.	.	TRBJ1-5	CASSIAGIQPQHF	TGTGCCAGTAGTATAGCGGGTATCCAGCCCCAGCATTTT
TRBV28	TRBD1	.	TRBJ1-6	CASSPRTGRSPLHF	TGTGCCAGCAGTCCCAGGACAGGGCGTTCCCCCCTCCACTTT
TRBV6-6	.	.	TRBJ1-4	CASSPTRGGLGEKLFF	TGTGCCAGCAGCCCAACGAGGGGGGGATTGGGTGAAAAACTGTTTTTT
TRBV6-5	TRBD1	.	TRBJ1-2	CASSYRQGLGYTF	TGTGCCAGCAGTTACCGACAGGGTTTGGGCTACACCTTC
TRBV29-1	TRBD2	.	TRBJ2-3	CSVLGLAGVSTDTQYF	TGCAGCGTTTTGGGACTAGCGGGGGTAAGCACAGATACGCAGTATTTT
TRBV30	TRBD1	.	TRBJ1-5	CAWSFGDRDQPQHF	TGTGCCTGGAGTTTTGGGGACAGAGATCAGCCCCAGCATTTT
TRBV19	.	.	TRBJ2-7	CASSPTYEQYF	TGTGCCAGTTCCCCCACCTACGAGCAGTACTTC
TRBV18	.	.	TRBJ1-1	CASSPGHQNTEAFF	TGTGCCAGCTCACCGGGACATCAGAACACTGAAGCTTTCTTT
TRBV13	.	.	TRBJ1-1	CASSLQGGTEAFF	TGTGCCAGCAGCTTACAAGGCGGCACTGAAGCTTTCTTT
TRBV4-1	TRBD1	.	TRBJ2-5	CASSQADRRQETQYF	TGCGCCAGCAGCCAAGCGGACAGGAGACAAGAGACCCAGTACTTC
TRBV14	TRBD2	.	TRBJ2-3	CASSPGTSRDTQYF	TGTGCCAGCAGCCCCGGGACTAGTCGAGATACGCAGTATTTT
TRBV30	.	.	TRBJ2-5	CAWRTGTPETQYF	TGTGCCTGGAGAACAGGAACCCCGGAGACCCAGTACTTC
TRBV18	TRBD2	.	TRBJ2-1	CASSPGTSSNEQFF	TGTGCCAGCTCACCTGGGACTAGCTCTAATGAGCAGTTCTTC
TRBV9	.	.	TRBJ2-4	CASGPTGTKNIQYF	TGTGCCAGCGGCCCAACCGGGACCAAAAACATTCAGTACTTC
TRBV5-1	TRBD1	.	TRBJ2-2	CASSSARTGGELFF	TGCGCCAGCAGCTCCGCGCGGACAGGCGGGGAGCTGTTTTTT
TRBV6-1	TRBD2	.	TRBJ2-7	CASIRLAGAREQYF	TGTGCCAGCATTAGACTAGCGGGAGCGAGGGAGCAGTACTTC
TRBV28	TRBD2	.	TRBJ2-1	CASSLAGLAGGDEQFF	TGTGCCAGCAGTTTAGCTGGACTAGCGGGAGGTGATGAGCAGTTCTTC
TRBV5-1	.	.	TRBJ2-1	CASSPNSQGFYNEQFF	TGCGCCAGCAGCCCCAACTCACAGGGTTTCTACAATGAGCAGTTCTTC
TRBV19	.	medium-sized	TRBJ1-1	CASSIESLGVSEAFF	TGTGCCAGTAGTATAGAGTCGTTGGGAGTCTCTGAAGCTTTCTTT
TRBV7-2	TRBD1	.	TRBJ1-1	CASSLPQGAIEAFF	TGTGCCAGCAGCTTACCTCAGGGGGCTATTGAAGCTTTCTTT
TRBV7-3	TRBD1	.	TRBJ2-1	CASSSHGQGEQFF	TGTGCCAGCAGCTCTCACGGACAGGGAGAGCAGTTCTTC
TRBV30	.	.	TRBJ2-2	CAWTGISTGELFF	TGTGCCTGGACAGGGATTAGCACCGGGGAGCTGTTTTTT
TRBV7-6	TRBD1	.	TRBJ2-1	CASSLVRQGEQFF	TGTGCCAGCAGCTTAGTTAGACAGGGGGAGCAGTTCTTC
TRBV7-9	TRBD2	few	TRBJ2-7	CASSLGLADSYEQYF	TGTGCCAGCAGCTTGGGACTAGCGGATTCCTACGAGCAGTACTTC
TRBV9	TRBD2	.	TRBJ2-1	CASSWSSGYSSYNEQFF	TGTGCCAGCAGCTGGTCTAGCGGGTACAGCTCCTACAATGAGCAGTTCTTC
TRBV29-1	TRBD2	.	TRBJ2-1	CSVEDMGSGKYNEQFF	TGCAGCGTTGAAGATATGGGTAGCGGGAAGTACAATGAGCAGTTCTTC
TRBV9	TRBD2	.	TRBJ2-1	CASSVGTSGYNEQFF	TGTGCCAGCAGCGTTGGGACTAGCGGATACAATGAGCAGTTCTTC
TRBV7-2	.	.	TRBJ2-6	CASSLPRGANVLTF	TGTGCCAGCAGCCTACCCAGGGGGGCCAACGTCCTGACTTTC
TRBV12-5	.	.	TRBJ2-2	CASGLAGAGGELFF	TGTGCTAGTGGTTTGGCGGGAGCGGGCGGGGAGCTGTTTTTT
TRBV5-4	TRBD1	few	TRBJ1-1	CASSSGTENTEAFF	TGTGCCAGCAGCTCCGGGACAGAGAACACTGAAGCTTTCTTT
TRBV18	.	.	TRBJ2-7	CASSLRASTYEQYF	TGTGCCAGCTCGTTAAGGGCTAGCACCTACGAGCAGTACTTC
TRBV10-2	.	.	TRBJ2-1	CASESGVGEQFF	TGCGCCAGCGAATCGGGGGTGGGTGAGCAGTTCTTC
TRBV7-3	.	.	TRBJ2-7	CASSLRQGGEQYF	TGTGCCAGCAGCTTAAGGCAGGGCGGAGAGCAGTACTTC
TRBV5-1	.	.	TRBJ2-1	CASSLDGNVYNEQFF	TGCGCCAGCAGCTTGGACGGGAACGTCTACAATGAGCAGTTCTTC
TRBV10-2	.	once	TRBJ2-1	CASSESLEYNEQFF	TGCGCCAGCAGTGAGTCCTTAGAGTACAATGAGCAGTTCTTC
TRBV5-6	TRBD1	.	TRBJ1-4	CASSLLGQGISTNEKLFF	TGTGCCAGCAGCTTGTTGGGACAGGGAATTTCAACTAATGAAAAACTGTTTTTT